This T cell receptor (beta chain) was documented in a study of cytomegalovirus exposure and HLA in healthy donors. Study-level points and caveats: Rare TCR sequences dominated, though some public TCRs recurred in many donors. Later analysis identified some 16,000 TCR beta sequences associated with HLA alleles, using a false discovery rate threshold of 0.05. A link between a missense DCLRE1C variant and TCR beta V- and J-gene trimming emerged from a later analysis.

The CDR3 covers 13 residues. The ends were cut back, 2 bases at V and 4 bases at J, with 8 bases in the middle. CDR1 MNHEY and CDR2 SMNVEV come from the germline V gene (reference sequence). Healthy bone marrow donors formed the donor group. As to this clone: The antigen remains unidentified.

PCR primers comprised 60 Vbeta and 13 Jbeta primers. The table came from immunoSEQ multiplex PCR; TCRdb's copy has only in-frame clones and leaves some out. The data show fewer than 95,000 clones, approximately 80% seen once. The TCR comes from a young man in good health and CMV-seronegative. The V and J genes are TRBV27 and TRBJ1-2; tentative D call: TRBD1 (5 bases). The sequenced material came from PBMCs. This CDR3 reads CASSLGGTYGYTF. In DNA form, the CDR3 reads TGTGCCAGCAGTTTAGGGGGGACCTATGGCTACACCTTC.